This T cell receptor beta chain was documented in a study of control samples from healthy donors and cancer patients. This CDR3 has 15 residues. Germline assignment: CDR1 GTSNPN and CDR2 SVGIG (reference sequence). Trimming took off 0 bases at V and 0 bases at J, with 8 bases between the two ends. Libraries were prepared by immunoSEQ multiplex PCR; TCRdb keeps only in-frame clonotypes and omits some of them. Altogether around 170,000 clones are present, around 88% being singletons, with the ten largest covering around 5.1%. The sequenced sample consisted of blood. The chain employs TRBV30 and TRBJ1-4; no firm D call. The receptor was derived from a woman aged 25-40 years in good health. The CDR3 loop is CAWSVAGATNEKLFF. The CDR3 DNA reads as TGTGCCTGGAGTGTTGCAGGTGCAACTAATGAAAAACTGTTTTTT.